One sample yielded the 2 T cell receptor beta chains listed below, sequenced in a study of shared clonotypes between healthy human individuals. Assay used: immunoSEQ multiplex PCR; TCRdb lists only in-frame clones, some missing. The table records millions of clones, approximately 95% of them present only once. The naive CD8 fraction comprised CD45RO-negative cells positively selected for CCR7 and excluded terminally differentiated effector memory CD45RA+ cells. The source material was naive CD8+ T cells sorted from blood. The receptors stem from a young man in good health.

The J gene is TRBJ1-2, the V gene TRBV6-1; 7 positions agree with TRBD1. Germline assignment: CDR1 MNHNS and CDR2 SASEGT. J lost 6 bases, V lost 5 bases, and 9 bases had no gene match. This CDR3 region has 14 residues. The chain's CDR3 is CASSKRQGLDGYTF. DNA of the CDR3: TGTGCCAGCAGTAAGAGACAGGGTCTGGATGGCTACACCTTC.

V and J are TRBV2 and TRBJ2-1; D remains ambiguous. The CDR3 runs 16 residues. Germline-derived CDR1 and CDR2 are SNHLY and FYNNEI. V was clipped by 8 bases and J by 4 bases, with 21 bases between them. CDR3 amino acids: CASLLPPNSDYNEQFF. DNA for the CDR3: TGTGCCAGCCTTTTGCCCCCCAACAGCGATTACAATGAGCAGTTCTTC.